Only one count was recorded for the clone carrying this T cell receptor beta chain. Measured with immunoSEQ multiplex PCR; TCRdb has only the in-frame clones, and not every one. The sample holds over 75,000 clones; about 82% are singletons and the top ten take under 30%. This entry is derived from a study of blood T cell repertoires in COVID-19. The source of this sequence is a human donor in a cohort sampled during active COVID-19. The material sequenced was peripheral blood.

The CDR3 nucleotides read TGCAGCGGTGGACAGGGGCCAGGGGGCTACACCTTC. As protein: CSGGQGPGGYTF. The chain has TRBV29-1 and TRBJ1-2, with 9 bases aligning to TRBD1. Germline CDR1 and CDR2: SQVTM and ANQGSEA. This CDR3 has 12 amino acids. The J segment lost 8 bases and the V segment lost 7 bases, leaving 8 bases of the junction unmatched.